This TCR beta chain was captured by sequencing in a study of T cell responses to AZD1222 COVID-19 vaccine. Study-wide background: Pooled in the analysis were second doses at about 4 or about 12 weeks.

General study points: Sampling captured repertoires only after the peak T cell response.

The method was immunoSEQ multiplex PCR; TCRdb's version includes in-frame clones alone and lacks a portion of them. Counted here are 140,000 to 150,000 clones, 80% to 95% occurring once; the ten biggest clones make up approximately 1.7%. Details on this clone: The antigen is unknown.

The sample in question was peripheral blood, obtained on day 0 of AZD1222 vaccination. The source is an adult in good health.

In nucleotides, the CDR3 is TGTGCCAGCAGCTATGTAGGACTAGCGGCTCAAGAGACCCAGTACTTC. Translated: CASSYVGLAAQETQYF. The chain is built from TRBV5-4 and TRBJ2-5; TRBD2 matches 10 bases. CDR3 length: 16 residues. Germline-derived CDR1 and CDR2 are SGHNT and YYREEE (reference sequence). Trimming cost V 3 bases and J 2 bases; bases outside gene matches: 7.